The 29 T cell receptor beta chains below all came from one sample that was sequenced in a study of T cell repertoires in cytomegalovirus infection. Their antigens remain unidentified. TCRdb called the reads again in MiXCR, with one record for every CDR3 protein. This table holds roughly 860,000 distinct CDR3 sequences, about 31% found once. Sequenced here: cultured CD8+ T cells from PBMCs, sampled from culture after CMV antigen stimulation. Source of these receptors: a human donor in good health (CMV status not recorded). Some clones in this sample may be carry-over from other donors' samples.

The chain is built from TRBV19 and TRBJ2-3; TRBD1 or TRBD2 may be the D gene (5 bases each). The germline gives CDR1 LNHDA, CDR2 SQIVND (reference sequence). V was clipped by 4 bases and J by 4 bases, with 12 bases between them. This CDR3 has 14 amino acids. CDR3 nucleotide sequence: TGTGCCAGTAGTACTTCCGGGGCGGCAGATACGCAGTATTTT. Amino acids: CASSTSGAADTQYF.

This clonotype was detected ten times or more. The rearrangement links TRBV12-3 or TRBV12-4 to TRBJ1-6; 10 bases align to TRBD1. The CDR3 totals 20 residues. The V segment lost 3 bases and the J segment 5 bases; nucleotides outside the gene matches: 16. CDR3 region: CASSFFLSLTGGTDNSPLHF. CDR3 DNA sequence: TGTGCCAGCAGTTTTTTCCTCTCTCTGACAGGGGGCACCGATAATTCACCCCTCCACTTT.

V and J are TRBV5-4 and TRBJ1-1; 8 bases align to TRBD1. Trimming cost V 4 bases and J 3 bases; bases outside gene matches: 5. There are 14 residues in the CDR3. In germline, CDR1 is SGHNT, CDR2 YYREEE (reference sequence). This CDR3 is CASSGDRTHTEAFF. CDR3 sequence (DNA): TGTGCCAGCAGCGGGGACAGGACTCACACTGAAGCTTTCTTT.

In this sample, this clonotype turned up a few times. The chain joins TRBV27 to TRBJ2-3; 8 nucleotides agree with TRBD1. V was clipped by 5 bases and J by 2 bases; unmatched bases: 9. CDR3 length: 16 amino acids. In germline, CDR1 is MNHEY, CDR2 SMNVEV (reference sequence). In nucleotides, the CDR3 is TGTGCCAGCAGTCCCTCGGGACAGGTCTACACAGATACGCAGTATTTT. Translating gives CASSPSGQVYTDTQYF.

This clonotype was detected a few times. The V gene is TRBV7-6, the J gene TRBJ2-7, with D perhaps TRBD1 (6 bases). Per germline, CDR1 SGHVS and CDR2 FNYEAQ. The V end lost 5 bases, the J end lost 6 bases, and 11 bases lay between the germline ends. The CDR3 contains 12 residues. CDR3 protein: CASSATGIEQYV. CDR3 nucleotide sequence: TGTGCCAGCAGCGCTACAGGGATCGAGCAGTACGTC.

The gene calls are TRBV7-9 and TRBJ2-2, with no clear D. Germline V gives CDR1 SEHNR, CDR2 FQNEAQ (reference sequence). The germline V and J ends were trimmed by 4 bases and 7 bases, with 7 bases remaining between them. CDR3 length: 12 residues. The CDR3 reads CASSSPVGELFF. CDR3 coding DNA: TGTGCCAGCAGCTCACCTGTCGGGGAGCTGTTTTTT.

This clonotype was observed a handful of times. The CDR3 sequence is CASSLTSGGPGGTGELFF. The CDR3 region has the DNA TGTGCCAGCAGTTTAACTAGCGGGGGCCCCGGGGGAACCGGGGAGCTGTTTTTT. V gene TRBV12-3 or TRBV12-4 combines with J gene TRBJ2-2, with TRBD2 identical over 11 bases. This CDR3 is built from 18 residues. V shed 2 bases and J 5 bases; nucleotides not matched to a gene: 10.

This sequence joins TRBV6-6 and TRBJ1-2; TRBD1 aligns across 8 bases. This CDR3 spans 15 amino acids. The ends lost 4 bases at V and 4 bases at J; junction bases unmatched: 8. CDR1 and CDR2 from the germline V gene are MNHNY and SVGAGI (reference sequence). The CDR3 protein is CASSFSRTGIYGYTF. The CDR3, as DNA: TGTGCCAGCAGTTTCTCCCGGACAGGGATCTATGGCTACACCTTC.

The V call is TRBV29-1, the J call TRBJ1-2; maybe TRBD1 (5 bases). The germline gives CDR1 SQVTM, CDR2 ANQGSEA. Trimming took off 4 bases at V and 0 bases at J, with 18 bases between the two ends. CDR3 length equals 16 residues. This CDR3 is CSVGNQGEETNYGYTF. In nucleotides, the CDR3 is TGCAGCGTTGGGAATCAAGGGGAGGAAACTAACTATGGCTACACCTTC.

This clonotype occurred once. The genes are TRBV10-3 and TRBJ2-1; 10 nucleotides agree with TRBD1. Per the germline V gene, CDR1 is ENHRY and CDR2 is SYGVKD. With 6 bases clipped from V and 9 bases from J, the junction kept 14 bases outside the gene matches. CDR3 length equals 16 residues. CDR3 in amino acids: CAIRSGTGALQGEQFF. DNA of the CDR3: TGTGCCATCAGATCCGGGACAGGGGCTTTACAGGGTGAGCAGTTCTTC.

The chain carries TRBV7-2 and TRBJ2-6; 7 nucleotides match TRBD1. CDR3 size: 15 residues. The junction had 4 bases not matched to a gene; V was cut back by 6 bases and J by 2 bases. Per germline, CDR1 SGHTA and CDR2 FQGNSA. The CDR3 DNA sequence: TGTGCCAGCAGGCCCACAGGGGCTGGGGCCAACGTCCTGACTTTC. Its translation: CASRPTGAGANVLTF.

V is TRBV11-2 and J is TRBJ1-2; D may be TRBD1 (5 bases). Between the trimmed V and J ends, which lost 5 bases and 6 bases, there was a span of 13 bases. This CDR3 spans 13 amino acids. Germline CDR1 is SGHAT and CDR2 is FQNNGV. In DNA form, the CDR3 reads TGTGCCAGCAGCCCTCCCGGGGCGAATGGCTACACCTTC. It specifies CASSPPGANGYTF.

This chain links TRBV19 with TRBJ2-1, with 8 bases that match TRBD2. CDR1 is LNHDA and CDR2 is SQIVND in the germline V gene (reference sequence). The CDR3 is 15 amino acids. V shed 3 bases, J shed 5 bases, and the junction held 6 bases outside the gene matches. This CDR3 is CASSIGGGSHNEQFF. CDR3 coding DNA: TGTGCCAGTAGTATTGGCGGGGGGTCCCACAATGAGCAGTTCTTC.

This clonotype was observed many times. V usage is TRBV9 and J usage is TRBJ1-5; 9 bases match TRBD1. The V segment lost 3 bases and the J segment 1 base; nucleotides outside the gene matches: 2. Germline V lookup: CDR1 SGDLS, CDR2 YYNGEE. CDR3 length: 15 residues. The CDR3 reads CASSAGQGSNQPQHF. CDR3 in DNA: TGTGCCAGCAGCGCAGGACAGGGGAGCAATCAGCCCCAGCATTTT.

Remarks on this clonotype: A much larger clone is a single base away; this may be a read error. The rearrangement joins TRBV6-5 to TRBJ1-3; no clear D gene. The germline CDR1 and CDR2 sequences are MNHEY and SVGAGI. Trimming took 2 bases from V and 8 from J, leaving 4 bases between them. This CDR3 region has 11 residues. For the CDR3, the DNA is TGTGCCAGCAGTTACGGAGACACCATATATTTT. Amino acids: CASSYGDTIYF.

This chain uses TRBV29-1 with TRBJ2-1; TRBD1 might be the D (6 bases). V lost 5 bases and J lost 2, with 10 bases in between. CDR1 is SQVTM and CDR2 is ANQGSEA in the germline V gene. The CDR3 totals 13 residues. For the CDR3, the DNA is TGCAGCGTTACAGGGTTGACCTACAATGAGCAGTTCTTC. Its protein is CSVTGLTYNEQFF.

This chain joins TRBV12-3 or TRBV12-4 and TRBJ1-5; D is perhaps TRBD1 (6 bases). The CDR3 runs 17 residues. V lost 4 bases and J lost 0, with 16 bases in between. CDR3: CASSSQTGSYSNQPQHF. CDR3 nucleotides: TGTGCCAGCAGTTCTCAGACAGGTTCCTATAGCAATCAGCCCCAGCATTTT.

The rearrangement links TRBV7-9 to TRBJ2-3; TRBD1 or TRBD2 may be the D gene (6 bases each). Germline V gene sequence: CDR1 SEHNR, CDR2 FQNEAQ (reference sequence). The CDR3 contains 13 residues. Trimming left V 4 bases short and J 9 bases short, with 14 bases between. The CDR3 protein is CASSWDGGRTQYF. In DNA, the CDR3 is TGTGCCAGCAGCTGGGATGGGGGGCGGACGCAGTATTTT. Full variable domain (missing parts from reference TRBV7-9 and TRBJ2-3): DTGVSQNPRHKITKRGQNVTFRCDPISEHNRLYWYRQTLGQGPEFLTYFQNEAQLEKSRLLSDRFSAERPKGSFSTLEIQRTEQGDSAMYLCASSWDGGRTQYFGPGTRLTVL.

This clonotype was counted between two and nine times. The chain links TRBV4-2 to TRBJ2-6; D possibly corresponds to TRBD1 (6 bases). This CDR3 has 17 residues. Germline V CDR1 and CDR2: LGHNA, YNFKEQ. V lost 0 bases and J lost 4, with 13 bases in between. The CDR3 reads CASSQEATGTGANVLTF. CDR3 in DNA: TGTGCCAGCAGCCAAGAAGCCACAGGGACCGGGGCCAACGTCCTGACTTTC.

V usage is TRBV7-3 and J usage is TRBJ2-1, with 7 bases aligning to TRBD1. CDR1 SGHTA and CDR2 FQGTGA come from the germline V gene. V lost 5 bases to trimming and J lost 5 bases; unmatched junction nucleotides: 9. This CDR3 spans 15 amino acids. As DNA, the CDR3 is TGTGCCAGCAGCGTAGGGGGTCAGGGGGACAATGAGCAGTTCTTC. As protein: CASSVGGQGDNEQFF.

The J gene is TRBJ1-1, the V gene TRBV6-6; a weak D match, TRBD1 (5 bases). CDR3 length equals 12 residues. V was cut by 7 bases and J by 6 bases, with 12 bases left in between. Germline lookup yields CDR1 MNHNY and CDR2 SVGAGI (reference sequence). This CDR3 is CASTPRQPEAFF. Written as DNA, the CDR3 is TGTGCCAGCACTCCAAGACAGCCTGAAGCTTTCTTT.

In its sample, this clonotype was seen a few times. The J gene is TRBJ2-7, the V gene TRBV28; 14 bases are shared with TRBD2. After removal of 5 bases from V and 6 bases from J, the junction contained 9 bases not matched to a gene. CDR1 is MDHEN, CDR2 SYDVKM, per germline. The CDR3 is 16 amino acids. The CDR3 protein is CASSAQGLAGGLEQYV. CDR3 bases: TGTGCCAGCAGTGCCCAAGGACTAGCGGGGGGCCTCGAGCAGTACGTC.

This clonotype was counted a few times. The gene calls are TRBV7-6 and TRBJ1-2; D not certain. From germline, CDR1 is SGHVS and CDR2 FNYEAQ. The CDR3 is made up of 15 amino acids. Trimming left V 1 base short and J 4 bases short, with 13 bases between. The CDR3 loop reads CASSLGGHSPYGYTF. In DNA form, the CDR3 reads TGTGCCAGCAGCTTAGGGGGTCACTCACCCTATGGCTACACCTTC. Combining the CDR3 with reference TRBV7-6 and TRBJ1-2 gives the whole variable domain GAGVSQSPRYKVTKRGQDVALRCDPISGHVSLYWYRQALGQGPEFLTYFNYEAQQDKSGLPNDRFSAERPEGSISTLTIQRTEQRDSAMYRCASSLGGHSPYGYTFGSGTRLTVV.

This chain connects TRBV3-1 to TRBJ2-1; maybe TRBD1 (6 bases). Germline values: CDR1 LGHDT, CDR2 YNNKEL (reference sequence). The CDR3 spans 16 residues. V was shortened by 4 bases and J by 3 bases, with 16 bases between the two germline ends. CDR3 coding DNA: TGTGCCAGCAGCCGCCTAGGGACACCGAACTACAATGAGCAGTTCTTC. It is translated as CASSRLGTPNYNEQFF.

The chain links TRBV6-5 to TRBJ1-2; D gene uncertain. The V and J ends lost 0 bases and 5 bases respectively, with 7 bases between them. CDR3 length: 13 amino acids. Germline-derived CDR1 and CDR2 are MNHEY and SVGAGI. CDR3 region: CASSYSSVYGYTF. The CDR3, as DNA: TGTGCCAGCAGTTACTCCTCGGTGTATGGCTACACCTTC.

This clonotype was counted only a few times. The rearrangement joins TRBV12-3 or TRBV12-4 to TRBJ1-5; D possibly corresponds to TRBD1 (6 bases). The CDR3 sequence is 14 residues long. The V end lost 5 bases, the J end lost 5 bases, and 13 bases lay between the germline ends. In nucleotides, the CDR3 is TGTGCCAGCAGTACAGGGAGTTGGTATCAGCCCCAGCATTTT. It is translated as CASSTGSWYQPQHF.

This clonotype was recorded many times. The chain is built from TRBV7-9 and TRBJ1-1; D is unclear. Germline V gene data show CDR1 as SEHNR and CDR2 as FQNEAQ (reference sequence). The V end was cut by 1 base, the J end by 1 base, with 10 bases between. There are 15 residues in the CDR3. CDR3 in amino acids: CASSLDSSPNTEAFF. For the CDR3, the DNA is TGTGCCAGCAGCTTAGATTCATCCCCGAACACTGAAGCTTTCTTT.

This clonotype was counted ten times or more. The V call is TRBV7-4, the J call TRBJ2-6; possibly TRBD1 for D (5 bases). V dropped 5 bases and J dropped 3 bases, with 23 bases sitting between them. Germline V lookup: CDR1 SGHVT, CDR2 SQSDAQ. The CDR3 consists of 19 residues. The CDR3 region is CASSHSAGSGQFGANVLTF. The CDR3 DNA sequence: TGTGCCAGCAGCCACTCGGCAGGATCTGGACAATTTGGGGCCAACGTCCTGACTTTC.

This clonotype was picked up many times. The V and J genes are TRBV12-3 or TRBV12-4 and TRBJ2-1, with TRBD2 matching over 8 bases. The length of the CDR3 is 19 residues. The trim removed 2 bases at V and 6 bases at J, leaving 18 bases unmatched. The CDR3 is CASSLWIPSGGTSSNEQFF. The CDR3 DNA sequence: TGTGCCAGCAGTTTATGGATCCCCTCGGGGGGGACTAGTTCCAATGAGCAGTTCTTC.